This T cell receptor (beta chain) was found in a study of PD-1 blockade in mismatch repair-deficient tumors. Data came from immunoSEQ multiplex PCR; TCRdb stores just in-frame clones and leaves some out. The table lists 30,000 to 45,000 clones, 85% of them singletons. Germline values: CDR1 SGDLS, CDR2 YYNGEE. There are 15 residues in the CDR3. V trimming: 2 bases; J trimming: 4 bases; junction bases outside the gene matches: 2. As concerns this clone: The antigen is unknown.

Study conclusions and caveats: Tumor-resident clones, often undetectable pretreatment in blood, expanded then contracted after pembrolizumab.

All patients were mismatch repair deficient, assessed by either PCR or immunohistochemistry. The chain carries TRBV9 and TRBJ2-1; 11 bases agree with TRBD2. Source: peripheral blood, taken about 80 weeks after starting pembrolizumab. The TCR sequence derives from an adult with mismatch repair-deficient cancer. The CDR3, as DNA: TGTGCCAGCAGCGTTGGGACTAGCGGATACAATGAGCAGTTCTTC. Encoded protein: CASSVGTSGYNEQFF.